The following is a TCR beta chain sequence with its context. Its specificity is unknown. This entry is derived from a study of circulating and synovial CD4+ cells in juvenile arthritis. Notes on the study in general: These blood cells shared more CDR3 sequences with synovium than bulk blood. These repertoires were less diverse than bulk blood CD4 repertoires. Vbeta family usage analysis did not detect the pathogenic-like versus bulk difference. CPL and bulk CD4 samples differed at least tenfold in T cell genomes.

The CDR3 contains 16 residues. Trimming took off 0 bases at V and 2 bases at J, with 14 bases between the two ends. Germline-derived CDR1 and CDR2 are MGHRA and YSYEKL. The data were produced by immunoSEQ multiplex PCR, yet TCRdb's version contains in-frame clones alone and is incomplete. Of about 34,000 clones listed, roughly 96% are singletons. What was sequenced was CD4+ T cells from blood. The chain uses TRBV4-1 and TRBJ2-7; D may be TRBD2 (5 bases). This sequence was found in a human donor with juvenile idiopathic arthritis. CDR3 region: CASSQDPSSRTYEQYF. The CDR3 DNA sequence: TGCGCCAGCAGCCAAGATCCTAGCAGTCGCACCTACGAGCAGTACTTC.